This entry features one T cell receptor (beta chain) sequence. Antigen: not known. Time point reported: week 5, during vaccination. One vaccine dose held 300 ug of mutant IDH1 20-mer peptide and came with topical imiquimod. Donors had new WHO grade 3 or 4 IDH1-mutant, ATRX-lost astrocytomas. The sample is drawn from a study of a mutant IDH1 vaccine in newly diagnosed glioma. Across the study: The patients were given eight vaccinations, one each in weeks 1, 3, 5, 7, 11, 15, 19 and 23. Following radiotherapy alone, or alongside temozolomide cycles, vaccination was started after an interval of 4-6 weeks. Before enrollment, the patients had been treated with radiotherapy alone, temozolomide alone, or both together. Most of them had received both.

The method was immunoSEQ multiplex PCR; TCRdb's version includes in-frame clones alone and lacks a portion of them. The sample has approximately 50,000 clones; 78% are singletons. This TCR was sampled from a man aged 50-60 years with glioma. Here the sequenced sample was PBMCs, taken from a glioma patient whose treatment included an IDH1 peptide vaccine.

CDR3 nucleotides: TGCGCCAGCAGCACCGGACAGGGGGTAGACACCATATATTTT. It codes for CASSTGQGVDTIYF. The chain carries TRBV5-1 and TRBJ1-3; TRBD1 agrees at 10 bases. Per germline, CDR1 SGHRS and CDR2 YFSETQ. V trimming: 4 bases; J trimming: 8 bases; junction bases outside the gene matches: 6. The CDR3 runs to 14 residues.